The 9 T cell receptor beta chains listed next were all sequenced from one sample in a study of shared clonotypes between healthy human individuals. The data were produced by immunoSEQ multiplex PCR, yet TCRdb's version contains in-frame clones alone and is incomplete. The sample yields roughly 120,000 clones, about 63% seen once. Sequencing used memory CD8+ T cells sorted from blood. The subset: CD45RO+ cells pooled with CCR7-negative TemRA cells. Source of these receptors: a woman aged 30 to 39 in good health.

V usage is TRBV7-8 and J usage is TRBJ2-7; tentative D call: TRBD1 (7 bases). Germline lookup yields CDR1 SGHVS and CDR2 FQNEAQ. This CDR3 region has 13 residues. Trimming left V 5 bases short and J 3 bases short, with 11 bases between. The CDR3 loop is CASSAGQNYEQYF. The CDR3 coding sequence is TGTGCCAGCAGCGCGGGACAGAACTACGAGCAGTACTTC.

This clone was seen a few times. The chain combines TRBV2 with TRBJ2-1, with D uncertain. CDR3 length equals 11 residues. Germline V lookup: CDR1 SNHLY, CDR2 FYNNEI. Trimming removed 7 bases from V and 8 bases from J, with 9 bases in between. The CDR3 sequence: CASKFTDEQFF. CDR3 sequence (DNA): TGTGCCAGCAAGTTTACCGATGAGCAGTTCTTC.

This chain joins TRBV7-9 and TRBJ2-6, with D hard to call. This CDR3 contains 14 residues. Looked up from germline, CDR1 is SEHNR and CDR2 is FQNEAQ (reference sequence). V lost 5 bases and J 4 bases, leaving 9 bases between the germline ends. The CDR3 protein is CASSPLQGANVLTF. CDR3 in DNA: TGTGCCAGCAGCCCGCTCCAAGGGGCCAACGTCCTGACTTTC.

This chain uses TRBV13 with TRBJ2-7; D is uncertain. Trimming shortened V by 7 bases and J by 8 bases, and 15 bases separated the two germline ends. Germline V CDR1 and CDR2: PRHDT, FYEKMQ (reference sequence). The CDR3 covers 12 residues. CDR3 nucleotide sequence: TGTGCCAGCATCTCCGGGCTGACGCAGCAGTACTTC. This encodes CASISGLTQQYF.

The chain uses TRBV7-9 and TRBJ2-2; unclear D gene. Germline V gene data show CDR1 as SEHNR and CDR2 as FQNEAQ (reference sequence). Trimming took off 8 bases at V and 1 base at J, with 5 bases between the two ends. The CDR3 totals 12 residues. CDR3 in amino acids: CASGVNTGELFF. The DNA for the CDR3 is TGTGCCAGCGGGGTGAACACCGGGGAGCTGTTTTTT.

The rearrangement joins TRBV6-1 to TRBJ2-7, with 8 bases that match TRBD1. This CDR3 has 18 residues. The V gene's germline CDR1 is MNHNS and CDR2 SASEGT. V dropped 2 bases and J dropped 0; count of bases not matched to a gene: 12. As DNA, the CDR3 is TGTGCCAGCAGTGAACCCCCAGGGGGCGTAACATCCTCCTACGAGCAGTACTTC. This codes for CASSEPPGGVTSSYEQYF.

The chain links TRBV4-1 to TRBJ2-7, with D tentatively TRBD2 (6 bases). V gave up 4 bases and J gave up 3 bases, with 16 bases separating them. Germline V gene lookup returns CDR1 MGHRA and CDR2 YSYEKL. CDR3 length: 15 amino acids. CDR3 amino acids: CASSPTSLVGYEQYF. For the CDR3, the DNA is TGCGCCAGCAGCCCGACTAGTTTGGTTGGCTACGAGCAGTACTTC.

This clone was observed a handful of times. The chain employs TRBV6-1 and TRBJ2-7, with D possibly matching TRBD1 (5 bases). Per germline, CDR1 MNHNS and CDR2 SASEGT. V was trimmed by 6 bases and J by 2 bases, leaving 17 bases between them. There are 15 residues in the CDR3. CDR3 coding DNA: TGTGCCAGCAGAGACAAGAGACAGAACCCCTACGAGCAGTACTTC. This codes for CASRDKRQNPYEQYF.

This clone was detected only a few times. Germline is not matched at one junction end, which may reflect a read error. The chain employs TRBV27 and TRBJ2-1, with 8 bases fitting TRBD1. The length of the CDR3 is 13 residues. The germline V gene has CDR1 MNHEY and CDR2 SMNVEV (reference sequence). The CDR3 loop reads CASSLTGVPYLIF. The CDR3 DNA sequence: TGTGCCAGCAGTCTGACAGGGGTCCCTTATTTGATCTTC.